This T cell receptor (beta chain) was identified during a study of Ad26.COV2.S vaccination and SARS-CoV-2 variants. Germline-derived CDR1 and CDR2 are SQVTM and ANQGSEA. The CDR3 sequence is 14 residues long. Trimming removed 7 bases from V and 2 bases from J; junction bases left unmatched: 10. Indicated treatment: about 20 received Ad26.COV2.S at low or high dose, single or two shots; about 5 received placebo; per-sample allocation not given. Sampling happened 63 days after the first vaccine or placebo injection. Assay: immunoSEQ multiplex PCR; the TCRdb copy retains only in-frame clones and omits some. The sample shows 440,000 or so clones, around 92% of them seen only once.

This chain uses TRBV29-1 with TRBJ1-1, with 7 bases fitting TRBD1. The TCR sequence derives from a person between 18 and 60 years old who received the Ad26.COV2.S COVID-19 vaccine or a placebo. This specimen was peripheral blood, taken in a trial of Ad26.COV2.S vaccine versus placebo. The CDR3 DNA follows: TGCAGCGCTAAACAGGGGAGGGAAAACACTGAAGCTTTCTTT. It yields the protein CSAKQGRENTEAFF.